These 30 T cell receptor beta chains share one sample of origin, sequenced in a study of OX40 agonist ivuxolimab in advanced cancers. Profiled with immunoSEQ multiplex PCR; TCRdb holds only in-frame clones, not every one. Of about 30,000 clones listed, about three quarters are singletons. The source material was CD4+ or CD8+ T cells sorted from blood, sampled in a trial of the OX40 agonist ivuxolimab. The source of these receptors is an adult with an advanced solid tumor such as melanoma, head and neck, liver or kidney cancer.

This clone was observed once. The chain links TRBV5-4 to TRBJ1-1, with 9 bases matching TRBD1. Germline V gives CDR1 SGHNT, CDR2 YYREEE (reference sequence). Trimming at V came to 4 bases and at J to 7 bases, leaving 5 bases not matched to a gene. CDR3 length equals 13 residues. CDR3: CASSPWDRDEAFF. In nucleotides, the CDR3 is TGTGCCAGCAGCCCCTGGGACAGGGATGAAGCTTTCTTT.

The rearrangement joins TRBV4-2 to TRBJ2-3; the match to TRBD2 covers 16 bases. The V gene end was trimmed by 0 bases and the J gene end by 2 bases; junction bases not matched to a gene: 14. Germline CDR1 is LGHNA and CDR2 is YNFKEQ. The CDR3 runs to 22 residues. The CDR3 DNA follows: TGTGCCAGCAGCCAAGATACCCCTCTGGGACTAGCGGGGGGGGATTTCACAGATACGCAGTATTTT. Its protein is CASSQDTPLGLAGGDFTDTQYF.

CDR3 in amino acids: CATSRDVTGGYEQYF. The CDR3 region has the DNA TGTGCCACCAGCAGAGACGTGACAGGGGGTTACGAGCAGTACTTC. The chain joins TRBV15 to TRBJ2-7, with 9 bases matching TRBD1. V shed 0 bases, J shed 4 bases, and the junction held 4 bases outside the gene matches. This CDR3 comprises 15 residues. In germline, CDR1 is LNHNV, CDR2 YYDKDF (reference sequence).

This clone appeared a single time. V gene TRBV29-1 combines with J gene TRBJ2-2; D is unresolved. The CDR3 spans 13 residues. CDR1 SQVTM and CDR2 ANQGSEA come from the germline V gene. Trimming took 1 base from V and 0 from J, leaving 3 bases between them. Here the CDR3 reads CSVEGPNTGELFF. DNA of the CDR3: TGCAGCGTTGAAGGTCCGAACACCGGGGAGCTGTTTTTT.

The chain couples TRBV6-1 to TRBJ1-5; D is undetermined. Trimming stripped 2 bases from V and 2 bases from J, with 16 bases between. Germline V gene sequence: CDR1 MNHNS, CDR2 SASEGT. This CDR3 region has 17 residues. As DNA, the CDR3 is TGTGCCAGCAGTGAATATAGCTGGGGTAGCGGCAATCAGCCCCAGCATTTT. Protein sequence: CASSEYSWGSGNQPQHF.

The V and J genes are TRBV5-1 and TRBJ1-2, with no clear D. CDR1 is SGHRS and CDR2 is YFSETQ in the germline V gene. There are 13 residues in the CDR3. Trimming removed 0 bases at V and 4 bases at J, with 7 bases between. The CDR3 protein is CASSLEGVYGYTF. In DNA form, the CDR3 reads TGCGCCAGCAGCTTGGAGGGAGTCTATGGCTACACCTTC.

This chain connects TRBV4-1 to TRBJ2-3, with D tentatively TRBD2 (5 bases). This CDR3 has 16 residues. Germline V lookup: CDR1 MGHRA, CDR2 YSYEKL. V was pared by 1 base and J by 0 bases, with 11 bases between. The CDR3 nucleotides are TGCGCCAGCAGCCAAGTTGTCTCTAGCAGCACAGATACGCAGTATTTT. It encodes CASSQVVSSSTDTQYF.

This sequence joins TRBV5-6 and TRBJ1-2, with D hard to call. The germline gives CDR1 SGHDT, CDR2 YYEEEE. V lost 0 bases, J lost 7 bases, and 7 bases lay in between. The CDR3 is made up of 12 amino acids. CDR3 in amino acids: CASSLGYSGYTF. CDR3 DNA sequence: TGTGCCAGCAGCTTGGGGTACTCTGGCTACACCTTC.

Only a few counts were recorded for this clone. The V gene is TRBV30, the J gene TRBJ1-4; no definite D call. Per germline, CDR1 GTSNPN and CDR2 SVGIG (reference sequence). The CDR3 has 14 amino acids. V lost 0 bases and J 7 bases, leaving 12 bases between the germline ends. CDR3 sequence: CAWSVKGFGEKLFF. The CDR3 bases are TGTGCCTGGAGTGTAAAGGGCTTCGGTGAAAAACTGTTTTTT. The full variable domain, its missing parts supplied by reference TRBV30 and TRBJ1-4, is SQTIHQWPATLVQPVGSPLSLECTVEGTSNPNLYWYRQAAGRGLQLLFYSVGIGQISSEVPQNLSASRPQDRQFILSSKKLLLSDSGFYLCAWSVKGFGEKLFFGSGTQLSVL.

CDR3 DNA sequence: TGTGCCTCAGGGCTGACGAGGTATGGCTACACCTTC. It yields the protein CASGLTRYGYTF. V gene TRBV28 combines with J gene TRBJ1-2; TRBD1 is a possible D gene (5 bases). The CDR3 runs to 12 residues. Germline assignment: CDR1 MDHEN and CDR2 SYDVKM. V was trimmed by 11 bases and J by 5 bases, leaving 15 bases between them.

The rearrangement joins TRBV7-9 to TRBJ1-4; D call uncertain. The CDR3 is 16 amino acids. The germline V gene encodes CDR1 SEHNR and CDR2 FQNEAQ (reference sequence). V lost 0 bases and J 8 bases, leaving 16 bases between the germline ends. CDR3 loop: CASSLAAAFGGEKLFF. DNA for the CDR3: TGTGCCAGCAGCTTAGCCGCGGCGTTCGGAGGGGAAAAACTGTTTTTT.

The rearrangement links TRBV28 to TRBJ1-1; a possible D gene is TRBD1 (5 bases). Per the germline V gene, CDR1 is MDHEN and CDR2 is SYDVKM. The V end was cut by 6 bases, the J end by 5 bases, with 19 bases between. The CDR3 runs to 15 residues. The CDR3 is CASSPPARGRTEAFF. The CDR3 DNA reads TGTGCCAGCAGCCCCCCCGCTAGGGGAAGAACTGAAGCTTTCTTT.

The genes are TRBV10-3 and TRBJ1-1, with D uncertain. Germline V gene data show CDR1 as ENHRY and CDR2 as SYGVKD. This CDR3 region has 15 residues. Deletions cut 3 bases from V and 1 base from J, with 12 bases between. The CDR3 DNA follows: TGTGCCATCAGTGAATTAGCAGTAGAGAACACTGAAGCTTTCTTT. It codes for CAISELAVENTEAFF.

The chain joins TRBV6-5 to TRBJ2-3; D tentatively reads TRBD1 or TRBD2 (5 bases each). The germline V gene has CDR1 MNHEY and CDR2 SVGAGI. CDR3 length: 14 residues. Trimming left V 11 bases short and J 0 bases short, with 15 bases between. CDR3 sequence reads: CASRVGVSTDTQYF. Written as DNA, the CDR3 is TGTGCCTCACGAGTGGGGGTGAGCACAGATACGCAGTATTTT.

The CDR3 here is CASRLTTGAYEQYF. The DNA for the CDR3 is TGCGCCAGCCGTTTAACGACGGGAGCCTACGAGCAGTACTTC. V gene TRBV5-1 combines with J gene TRBJ2-7; TRBD2 is a possible D gene (6 bases). The CDR3 has 14 amino acids. Deletions cut 7 bases from V and 2 bases from J, with 16 bases between. From germline, CDR1 is SGHRS and CDR2 YFSETQ.

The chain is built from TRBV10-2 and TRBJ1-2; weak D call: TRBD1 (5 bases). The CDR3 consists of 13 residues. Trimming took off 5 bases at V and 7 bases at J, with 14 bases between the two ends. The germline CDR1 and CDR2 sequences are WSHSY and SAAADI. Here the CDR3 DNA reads TGCGCCAGCAGTCCCGGGACGGGGGTTGGCTACACCTTC. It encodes CASSPGTGVGYTF.

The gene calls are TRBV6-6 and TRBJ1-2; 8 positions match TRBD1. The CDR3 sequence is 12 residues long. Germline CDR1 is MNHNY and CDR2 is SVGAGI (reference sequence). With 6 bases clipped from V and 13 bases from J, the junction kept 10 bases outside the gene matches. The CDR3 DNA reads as TGTGCCAGCAGCTCCCAGGGGGCGGGGGCCACCTTC. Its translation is CASSSQGAGATF.

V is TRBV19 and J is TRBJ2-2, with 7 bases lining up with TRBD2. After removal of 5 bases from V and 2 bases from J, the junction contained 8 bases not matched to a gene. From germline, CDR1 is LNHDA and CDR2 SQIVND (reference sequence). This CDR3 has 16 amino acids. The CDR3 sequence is CASSDQGRVNTGELFF. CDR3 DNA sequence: TGTGCCAGTAGTGACCAAGGGAGGGTAAACACCGGGGAGCTGTTTTTT.

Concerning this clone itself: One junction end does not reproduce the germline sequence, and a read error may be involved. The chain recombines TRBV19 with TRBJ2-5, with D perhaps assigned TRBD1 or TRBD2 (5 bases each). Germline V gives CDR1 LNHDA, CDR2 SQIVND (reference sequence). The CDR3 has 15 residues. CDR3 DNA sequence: TGTACCAGTAGTATAGATCCCTTGGGGGTCGGGACCCAGTACTTC. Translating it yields CTSSIDPLGVGTQYF.

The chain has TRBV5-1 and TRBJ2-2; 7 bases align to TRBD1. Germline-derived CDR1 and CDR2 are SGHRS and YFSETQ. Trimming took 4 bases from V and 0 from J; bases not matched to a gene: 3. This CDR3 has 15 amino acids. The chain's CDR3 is CASSGTVANTGELFF. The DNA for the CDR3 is TGCGCCAGCAGCGGGACAGTAGCGAACACCGGGGAGCTGTTTTTT. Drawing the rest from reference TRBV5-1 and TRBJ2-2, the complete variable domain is KAGVTQTPRYLIKTRGQQVTLSCSPISGHRSVSWYQQTPGQGLQFLFEYFSETQRNKGNFPGRFSGRQFSNSRSEMNVSTLELGDSALYLCASSGTVANTGELFFGEGSRLTVL.

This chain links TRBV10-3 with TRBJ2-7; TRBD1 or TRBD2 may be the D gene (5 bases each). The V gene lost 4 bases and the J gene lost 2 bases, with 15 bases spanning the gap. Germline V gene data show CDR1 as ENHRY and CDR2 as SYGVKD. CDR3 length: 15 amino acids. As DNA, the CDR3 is TGTGCCATCAGTGCGTCGGGACGAATGGCCTACGAGCAGTACTTC. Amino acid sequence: CAISASGRMAYEQYF.

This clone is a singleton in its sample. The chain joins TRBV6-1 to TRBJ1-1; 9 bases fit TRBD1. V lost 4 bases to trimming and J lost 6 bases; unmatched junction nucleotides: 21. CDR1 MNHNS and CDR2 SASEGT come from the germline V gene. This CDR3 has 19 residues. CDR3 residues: CASSGTGVMRRFGIAEAFF. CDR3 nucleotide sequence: TGTGCCAGCAGTGGGACAGGGGTAATGCGAAGGTTCGGTATCGCTGAAGCTTTCTTT.

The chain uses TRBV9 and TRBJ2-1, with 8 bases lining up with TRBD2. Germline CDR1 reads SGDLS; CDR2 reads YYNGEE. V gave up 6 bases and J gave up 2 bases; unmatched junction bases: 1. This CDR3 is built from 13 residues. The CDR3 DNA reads TGTGCCAGCACGGGGGGGCCCTACAATGAGCAGTTCTTC. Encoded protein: CASTGGPYNEQFF.

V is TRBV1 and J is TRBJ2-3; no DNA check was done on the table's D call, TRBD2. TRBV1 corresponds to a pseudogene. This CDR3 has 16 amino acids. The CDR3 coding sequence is TGCACCAGCAGCCAGGGACTAGCGGGGAGGGTCGATACGCAGTATTTT. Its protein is CTSSQGLAGRVDTQYF.

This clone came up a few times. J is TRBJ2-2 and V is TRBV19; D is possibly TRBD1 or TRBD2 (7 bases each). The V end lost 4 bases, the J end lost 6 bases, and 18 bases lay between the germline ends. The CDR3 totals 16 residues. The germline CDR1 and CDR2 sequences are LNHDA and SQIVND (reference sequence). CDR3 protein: CASSKSTGRAAGELFF. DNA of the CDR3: TGTGCCAGTAGTAAATCGACAGGGAGGGCGGCCGGGGAGCTGTTTTTT.

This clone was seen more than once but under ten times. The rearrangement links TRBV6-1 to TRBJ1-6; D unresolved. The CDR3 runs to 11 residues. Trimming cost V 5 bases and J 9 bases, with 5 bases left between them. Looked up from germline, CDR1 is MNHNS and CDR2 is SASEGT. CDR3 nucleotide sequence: TGTGCCAGCAGTTCAGCTTCACCCCTCCACTTT. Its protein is CASSSASPLHF.

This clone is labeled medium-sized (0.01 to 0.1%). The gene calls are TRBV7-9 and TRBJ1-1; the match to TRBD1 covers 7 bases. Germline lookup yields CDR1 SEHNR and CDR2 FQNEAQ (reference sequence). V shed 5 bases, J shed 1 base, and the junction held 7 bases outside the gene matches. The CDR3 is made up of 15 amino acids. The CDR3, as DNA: TGTGCCAGCAGCAAACCGGGACAGCGGAACACTGAAGCTTTCTTT. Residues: CASSKPGQRNTEAFF.

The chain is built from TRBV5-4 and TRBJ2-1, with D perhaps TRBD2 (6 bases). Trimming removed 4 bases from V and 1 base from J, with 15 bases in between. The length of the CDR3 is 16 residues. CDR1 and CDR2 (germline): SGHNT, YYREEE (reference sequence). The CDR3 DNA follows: TGTGCCAGCAGCCCGCTCCGGGGGACTTCCTACAATGAGCAGTTCTTC. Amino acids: CASSPLRGTSYNEQFF.

CDR3 bases: TGCGCCAGCAATAGCGGGGGGAATACGCAGTATTTT. This encodes CASNSGGNTQYF. The chain links TRBV10-1 to TRBJ2-3, with 10 bases matching TRBD2. The V gene's germline CDR1 is WNHNN and CDR2 SYGVQD (reference sequence). Trimming at V came to 7 bases and at J to 7 bases, leaving 2 bases not matched to a gene. The CDR3 totals 12 residues.

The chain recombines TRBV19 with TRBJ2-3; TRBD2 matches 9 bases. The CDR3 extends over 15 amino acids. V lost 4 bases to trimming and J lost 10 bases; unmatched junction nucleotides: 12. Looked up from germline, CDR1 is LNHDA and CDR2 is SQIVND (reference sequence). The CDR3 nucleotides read TGTGCCAGTAGTACCTCCGGGACTAGCCTTGCGGCGCAGTATTTT. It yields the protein CASSTSGTSLAAQYF. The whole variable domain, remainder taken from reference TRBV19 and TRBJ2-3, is DGGITQSPKYLFRKEGQNVTLSCEQNLNHDAMYWYRQDPGQGLRLIYYSQIVNDFQKGDIAEGYSVSREKKESFPLTVTSAQKNPTAFYLCASSTSGTSLAAQYFGPGTRLTVL.